This T cell receptor (beta chain) came from a study of blood T cell repertoires in COVID-19. About the research overall: The samples span acute and convalescent COVID-19 from the United States, Italy and Spain. In each case, the material was cDNA or gDNA derived from T cells, B-cell-depleted T cells, or PBMCs.

After removal of 6 bases from V and 6 bases from J, the junction contained 8 bases not matched to a gene. In germline, CDR1 is MNHEY, CDR2 SVGAGI. The CDR3 sequence is 14 residues long. As processed by the authors: Nucleated cell number was recorded as an estimate derived from reference gene primer amplification. This table comes from immunoSEQ multiplex PCR, and its TCRdb copy is limited to in-frame clones, with some not included. V and J calls and clone size come straight from that table; D and trimming were deduced from the DNA. The sample yields 100,000 to 150,000 clones, less than 90% seen once.

The clonotype originates from a man older than 75 with active or convalescent COVID-19. The rearrangement uses TRBV6-5 and TRBJ2-7; 10 nucleotides agree with TRBD1. The sequencing input was peripheral blood. The CDR3 sequence is CASRKRRDRGEQYF. CDR3 nucleotide sequence: TGTGCCAGCAGAAAACGCCGGGACAGGGGCGAGCAGTACTTC.